The clone carrying this TCR beta chain has more than one count but fewer than ten. What it recognizes is unknown. This CDR3 region has 15 residues. Germline loops: CDR1 MNHEY, CDR2 SMNVEV (reference sequence). V was clipped by 6 bases and J by 1 base, with 15 bases between them. Every bulk PBMC sample received the same 350 ng of DNA. Repertoires were generated with immunoSEQ multiplex PCR, while TCRdb's copy carries only in-frame clones and drops some. Of about 7,200 clones listed, roughly four fifths are singletons. The sample comes from a study of blood T cell dynamics during melanoma immunotherapy. Study-wide background: First-line therapy was either pembrolizumab or nivolumab with ipilimumab for metastatic melanoma. Broader study findings: PBMC repertoires of eventual disease-control patients split at W3 into clonality or diversity gains. Whether repertoire-driving clones were melanoma-specific could not be determined.

Time point denoted: pre-treatment baseline. This receptor was taken from a human donor with melanoma. The sample here was blood, taken from a patient treated with checkpoint blockade. The rearrangement uses TRBV27 and TRBJ1-1; D ambiguous. The CDR3 DNA is TGTGCCAGCAGAACTCGGCGCAGTCCGAACACTGAAGCTTTCTTT. The encoded protein is CASRTRRSPNTEAFF.